Following are 5 T cell receptor beta chains from one sample sequenced in a study of CD8+ T cells in alopecia areata. This sample's treatment: oral pan-JAK inhibitor, 5-10 mg twice daily. Reverse transcription of extracted RNA yielded cDNA, which provided the sequencing template. Some clones are missing from TCRdb's copy, which holds only in-frame ones; the method was immunoSEQ multiplex PCR. The sample consists of about 200,000 clones, 45% to 65% of them appearing once. The sample in question was CD4+ T cells sorted from blood, obtained at week 4, from a patient treated with tofacitinib. These receptors all stem from a human donor with alopecia areata.

As for this clone: At the DNA level, this CDR3 is encoded by other sequences in the same sample as well. The chain couples TRBV7-2 to TRBJ2-1; D is undetermined. Trimming removed 1 base from V and 6 bases from J, with 1 base in between. The CDR3 has 11 amino acids. CDR1 and CDR2 (germline): SGHTA, FQGNSA. The CDR3 nucleotides read TGTGCCAGCAGCTTAGGCAATGAGCAGTTCTTC. This codes for CASSLGNEQFF.

A word on this clone: Other DNA sequences within the sample encode an identical CDR3. The chain employs TRBV30 and TRBJ1-3; D gene ambiguous. From germline, CDR1 is GTSNPN and CDR2 SVGIG (reference sequence). The CDR3 has 13 amino acids. V was cut by 0 bases and J by 3 bases, with 6 bases left in between. CDR3 residues: CAWSVARGNTIYF. CDR3 sequence (DNA): TGTGCCTGGAGTGTAGCACGTGGAAACACCATATATTTT. The variable domain in full, with the rest retrieved from reference TRBV30 and TRBJ1-3, is SQTIHQWPATLVQPVGSPLSLECTVEGTSNPNLYWYRQAAGRGLQLLFYSVGIGQISSEVPQNLSASRPQDRQFILSSKKLLLSDSGFYLCAWSVARGNTIYFGEGSWLTVV.

This chain links TRBV5-1 with TRBJ2-7; possible D gene TRBD2, 6 bases. Looked up from germline, CDR1 is SGHRS and CDR2 is YFSETQ. The CDR3 covers 14 residues. With 4 bases removed from V and 3 bases from J, the gap between germline ends came to 14 bases. CDR3: CASSNGGGVYEQYF. The DNA for the CDR3 is TGCGCCAGCAGCAACGGTGGAGGGGTCTACGAGCAGTACTTC.

This chain connects TRBV7-9 to TRBJ1-6; 7 bases are shared with TRBD1. There are 13 residues in the CDR3. The J segment lost 8 bases and the V segment lost 5 bases, leaving 3 bases of the junction unmatched. Germline CDR1 is SEHNR and CDR2 is FQNEAQ (reference sequence). DNA of the CDR3: TGTGCCAGCAGCCACGGGACAGATTCACCCCTCCACTTT. Amino acid sequence: CASSHGTDSPLHF.

A few counts support this clone. This rearrangement joins TRBV15 to TRBJ2-5; tentative D call: TRBD2 (5 bases). CDR1 LNHNV and CDR2 YYDKDF come from the germline V gene (reference sequence). V was trimmed by 5 bases and J by 4 bases, leaving 11 bases between them. The CDR3 has 13 residues. The CDR3 protein is CATSRHRGETQYF. CDR3 bases: TGTGCCACCAGCCGGCACCGGGGAGAGACCCAGTACTTC.